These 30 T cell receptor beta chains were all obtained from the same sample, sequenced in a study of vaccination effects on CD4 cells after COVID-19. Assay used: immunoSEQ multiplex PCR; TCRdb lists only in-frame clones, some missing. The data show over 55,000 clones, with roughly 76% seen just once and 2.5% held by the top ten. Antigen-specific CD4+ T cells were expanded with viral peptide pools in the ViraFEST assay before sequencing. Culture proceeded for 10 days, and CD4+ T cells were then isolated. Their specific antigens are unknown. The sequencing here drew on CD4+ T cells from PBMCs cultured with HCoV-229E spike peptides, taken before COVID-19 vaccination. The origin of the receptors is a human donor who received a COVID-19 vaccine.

This CDR3 is CASSAGPWRTNEKLFF. Here the CDR3 DNA reads TGTGCCAGCAGTGCTGGCCCTTGGAGAACTAATGAAAAACTGTTTTTT. The chain links TRBV6-1 to TRBJ1-4; D remains unclear. The length of the CDR3 is 16 residues. The germline V gene has CDR1 MNHNS and CDR2 SASEGT. The ends were cut back, 4 bases at V and 1 base at J, with 13 bases in the middle.

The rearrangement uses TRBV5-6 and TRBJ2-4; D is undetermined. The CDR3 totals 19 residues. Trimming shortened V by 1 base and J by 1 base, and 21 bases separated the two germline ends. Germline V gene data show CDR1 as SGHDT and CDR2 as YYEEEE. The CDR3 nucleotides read TGTGCCAGCAGCTTGATCTTAGGGAAGCCCGATGGGGCCAAAAACATTCAGTACTTC. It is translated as CASSLILGKPDGAKNIQYF. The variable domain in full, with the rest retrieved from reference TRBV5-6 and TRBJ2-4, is DAGVTQSPTHLIKTRGQQVTLRCSPKSGHDTVSWYQQALGQGPQFIFQYYEEEERQRGNFPDRFSGHQFPNYSSELNVNALLLGDSALYLCASSLILGKPDGAKNIQYFGAGTRLSVL.

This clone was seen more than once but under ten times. Here the CDR3 DNA reads TGTGCCAGCTCGCAACAGGGGGAGGGCACTGAAGCTTTCTTT. This encodes CASSQQGEGTEAFF. The rearrangement joins TRBV18 to TRBJ1-1, with 8 bases matching TRBD1. After removal of 6 bases from V and 4 bases from J, the junction contained 7 bases not matched to a gene. CDR3 length equals 14 residues. Germline V CDR1 and CDR2: KGHSH, LQKENI.

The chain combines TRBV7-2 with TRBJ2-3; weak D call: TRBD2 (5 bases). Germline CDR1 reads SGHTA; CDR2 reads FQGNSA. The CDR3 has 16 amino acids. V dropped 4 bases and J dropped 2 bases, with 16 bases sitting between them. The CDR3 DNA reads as TGTGCCAGCAGCTCCTACACTAGACGGGCCACAGATACGCAGTATTTT. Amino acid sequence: CASSSYTRRATDTQYF.

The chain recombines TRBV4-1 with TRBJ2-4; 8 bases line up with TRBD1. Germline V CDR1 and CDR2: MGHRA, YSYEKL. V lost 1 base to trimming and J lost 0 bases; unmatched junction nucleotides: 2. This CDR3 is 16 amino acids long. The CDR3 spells CASSQVGTGAKNIQYF. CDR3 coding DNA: TGCGCCAGCAGCCAAGTCGGGACAGGAGCCAAAAACATTCAGTACTTC.

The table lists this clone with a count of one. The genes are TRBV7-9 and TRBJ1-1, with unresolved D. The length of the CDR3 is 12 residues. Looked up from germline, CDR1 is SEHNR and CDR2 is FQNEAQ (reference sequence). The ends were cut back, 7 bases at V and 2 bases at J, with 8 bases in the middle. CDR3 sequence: CASTFGNTEAFF. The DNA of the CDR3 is TGTGCCAGCACTTTTGGCAACACTGAAGCTTTCTTT.

The DNA for the CDR3 is TGTGCCAGTAGTAGCGGACAAGTAGCCAAAAACATTCAGTACTTC. Encoded protein: CASSSGQVAKNIQYF. V usage is TRBV19 and J usage is TRBJ2-4; tentatively, D is TRBD1 (5 bases). Germline assignment: CDR1 LNHDA and CDR2 SQIVND (reference sequence). The CDR3 contains 15 residues. Deletions cut 4 bases from V and 0 bases from J, with 10 bases between.

CDR3 sequence (DNA): TGTGCCAGCCGAATCGGAGGAGGTCAGGGGAAATTTGCTGGAAACACCATATATTTT. Translating it yields CASRIGGGQGKFAGNTIYF. V and J are TRBV5-6 and TRBJ1-3, with D perhaps TRBD1 (6 bases). Trimming shortened V by 7 bases and J by 2 bases, and 28 bases separated the two germline ends. Germline loops: CDR1 SGHDT, CDR2 YYEEEE. The CDR3 runs to 19 residues.

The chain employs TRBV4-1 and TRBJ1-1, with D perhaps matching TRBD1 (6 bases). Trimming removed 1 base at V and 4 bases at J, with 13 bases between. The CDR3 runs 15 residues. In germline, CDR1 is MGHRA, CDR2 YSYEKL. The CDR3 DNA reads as TGCGCCAGCAGCCAAGCCCCACAGGGTTTCACTGAAGCTTTCTTT. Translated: CASSQAPQGFTEAFF.

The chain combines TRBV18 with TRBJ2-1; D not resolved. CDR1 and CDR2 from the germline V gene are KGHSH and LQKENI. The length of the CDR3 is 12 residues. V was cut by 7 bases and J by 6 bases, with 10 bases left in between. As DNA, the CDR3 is TGTGCCAGCTGGGCCTACGGCAATGAGCAGTTCTTC. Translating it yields CASWAYGNEQFF.

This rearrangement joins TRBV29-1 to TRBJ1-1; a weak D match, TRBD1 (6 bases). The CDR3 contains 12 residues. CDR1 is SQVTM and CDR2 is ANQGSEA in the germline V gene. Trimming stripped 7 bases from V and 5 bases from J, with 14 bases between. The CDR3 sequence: CSADQQGTEAFF. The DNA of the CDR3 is TGCAGCGCCGACCAACAGGGAACTGAAGCTTTCTTT.

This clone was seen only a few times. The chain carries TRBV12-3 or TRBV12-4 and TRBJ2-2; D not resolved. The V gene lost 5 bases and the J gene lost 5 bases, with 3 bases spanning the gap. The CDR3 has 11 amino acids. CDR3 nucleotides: TGTGCCAGCAGTCGGACCGGGGAGCTGTTTTTT. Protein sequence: CASSRTGELFF.

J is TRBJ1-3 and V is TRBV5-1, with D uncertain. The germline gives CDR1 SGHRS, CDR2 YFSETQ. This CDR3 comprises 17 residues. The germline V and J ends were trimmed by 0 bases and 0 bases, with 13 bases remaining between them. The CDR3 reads CASSLAPGSHSGNTIYF. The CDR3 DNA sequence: TGCGCCAGCAGCTTGGCCCCGGGCTCCCACTCTGGAAACACCATATATTTT.

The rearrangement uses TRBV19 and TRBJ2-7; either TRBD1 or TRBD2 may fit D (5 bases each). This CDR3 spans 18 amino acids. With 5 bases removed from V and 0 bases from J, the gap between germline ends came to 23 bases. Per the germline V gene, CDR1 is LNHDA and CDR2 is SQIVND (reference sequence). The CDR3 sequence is CASSRLLWGPMSSYEQYV. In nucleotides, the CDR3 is TGTGCCAGTAGTCGGCTTCTCTGGGGACCTATGAGCTCCTACGAGCAGTACGTC.

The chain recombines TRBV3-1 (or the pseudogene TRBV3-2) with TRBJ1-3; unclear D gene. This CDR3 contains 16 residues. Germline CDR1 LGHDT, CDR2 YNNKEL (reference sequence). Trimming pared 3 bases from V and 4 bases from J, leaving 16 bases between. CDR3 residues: CASSQGATMGGNTIYF. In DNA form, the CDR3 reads TGTGCCAGCAGCCAGGGCGCTACGATGGGAGGAAACACCATATATTTT.

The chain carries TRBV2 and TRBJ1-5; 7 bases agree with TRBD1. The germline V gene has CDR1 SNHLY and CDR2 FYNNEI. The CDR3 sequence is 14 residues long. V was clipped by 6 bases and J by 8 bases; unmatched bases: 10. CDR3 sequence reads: CASREQGIIEPQHF. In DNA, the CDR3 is TGTGCCAGCAGGGAACAGGGGATAATTGAGCCCCAGCATTTT. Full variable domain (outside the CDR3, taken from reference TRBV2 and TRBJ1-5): EPEVTQTPSHQVTQMGQEVILRCVPISNHLYFYWYRQILGQKVEFLVSFYNNEISEKSEIFDDQFSVERPDGSNFTLKIRSTKLEDSAMYFCASREQGIIEPQHFGDGTRLSIL.

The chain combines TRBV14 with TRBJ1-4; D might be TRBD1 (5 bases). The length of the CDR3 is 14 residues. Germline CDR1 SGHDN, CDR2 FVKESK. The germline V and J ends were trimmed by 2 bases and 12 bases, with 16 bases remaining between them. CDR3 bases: TGTGCCAGCAGCCAACCGGGACCCATCGGGGAACTGTTTTTT. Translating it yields CASSQPGPIGELFF.

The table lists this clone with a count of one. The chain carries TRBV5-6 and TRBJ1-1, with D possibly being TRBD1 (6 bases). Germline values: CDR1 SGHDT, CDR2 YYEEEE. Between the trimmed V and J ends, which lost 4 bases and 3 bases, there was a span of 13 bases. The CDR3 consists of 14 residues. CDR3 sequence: CASSVYRVDTEAFF. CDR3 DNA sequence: TGTGCCAGCAGCGTTTACAGGGTTGACACTGAAGCTTTCTTT.

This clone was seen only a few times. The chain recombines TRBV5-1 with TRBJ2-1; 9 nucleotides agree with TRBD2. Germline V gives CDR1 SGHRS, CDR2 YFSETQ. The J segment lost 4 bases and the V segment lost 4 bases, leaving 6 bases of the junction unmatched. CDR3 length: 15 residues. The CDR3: CASSIRLADYNEQFF. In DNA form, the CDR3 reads TGCGCCAGCAGCATCAGACTAGCGGATTACAATGAGCAGTTCTTC.

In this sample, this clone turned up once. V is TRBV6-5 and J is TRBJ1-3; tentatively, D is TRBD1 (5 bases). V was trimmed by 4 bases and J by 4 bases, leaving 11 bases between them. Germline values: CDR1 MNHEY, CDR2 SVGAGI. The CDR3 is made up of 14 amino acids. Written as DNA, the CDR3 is TGTGCCAGCAGTTCGGCCGGGGGAGGAAACACCATATATTTT. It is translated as CASSSAGGGNTIYF.

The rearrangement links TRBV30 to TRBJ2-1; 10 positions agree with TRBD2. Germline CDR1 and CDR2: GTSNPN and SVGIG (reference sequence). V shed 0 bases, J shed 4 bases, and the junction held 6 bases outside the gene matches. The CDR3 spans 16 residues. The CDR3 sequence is CAWSVQRGGWYNEQFF. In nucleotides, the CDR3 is TGTGCCTGGAGTGTCCAGCGGGGGGGGTGGTACAATGAGCAGTTCTTC.

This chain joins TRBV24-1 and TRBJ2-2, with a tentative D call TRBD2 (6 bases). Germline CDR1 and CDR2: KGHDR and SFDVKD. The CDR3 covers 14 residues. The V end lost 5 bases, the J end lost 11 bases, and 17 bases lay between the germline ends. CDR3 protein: CATSARGGERELFF. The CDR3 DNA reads TGTGCCACCAGTGCGCGGGGCGGGGAGAGAGAGCTGTTTTTT.

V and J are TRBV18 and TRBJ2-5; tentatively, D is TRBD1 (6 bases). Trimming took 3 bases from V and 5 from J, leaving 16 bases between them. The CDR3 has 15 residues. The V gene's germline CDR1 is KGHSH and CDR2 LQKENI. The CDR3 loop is CASSPSGLGAETQYF. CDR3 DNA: TGTGCCAGCTCACCGTCGGGTCTGGGGGCGGAGACCCAGTACTTC. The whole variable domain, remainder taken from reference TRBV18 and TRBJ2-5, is NAGVMQNPRHLVRRRGQEARLRCSPMKGHSHVYWYRQLPEEGLKFMVYLQKENIIDESGMPKERFSAEFPKEGPSILRIQQVVRGDSAAYFCASSPSGLGAETQYFGPGTRLLVL.

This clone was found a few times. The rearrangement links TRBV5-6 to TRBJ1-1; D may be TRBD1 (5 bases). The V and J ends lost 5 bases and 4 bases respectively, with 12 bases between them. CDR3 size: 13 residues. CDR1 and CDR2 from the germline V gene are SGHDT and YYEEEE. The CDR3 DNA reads TGTGCCAGCAGAATAGGGGTGGTCACTGAAGCTTTCTTT. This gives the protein CASRIGVVTEAFF.

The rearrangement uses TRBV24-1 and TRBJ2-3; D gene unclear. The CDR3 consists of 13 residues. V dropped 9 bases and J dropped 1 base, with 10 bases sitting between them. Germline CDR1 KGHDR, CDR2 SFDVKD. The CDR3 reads CATGRIGTDTQYF. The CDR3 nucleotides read TGTGCCACCGGCAGGATTGGCACAGATACGCAGTATTTT.

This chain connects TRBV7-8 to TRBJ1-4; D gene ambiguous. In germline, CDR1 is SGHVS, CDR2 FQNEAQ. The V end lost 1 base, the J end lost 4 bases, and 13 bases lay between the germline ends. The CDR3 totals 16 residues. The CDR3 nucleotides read TGTGCCAGCAGCTTAGTTTCCCAGGCCATTAATGAAAAACTGTTTTTT. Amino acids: CASSLVSQAINEKLFF.

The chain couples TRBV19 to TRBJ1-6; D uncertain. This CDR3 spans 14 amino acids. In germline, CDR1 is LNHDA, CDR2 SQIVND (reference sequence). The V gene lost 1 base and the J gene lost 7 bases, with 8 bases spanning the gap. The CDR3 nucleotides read TGTGCCAGTAGTATAGGGGTCAGAAATTCACCCCTCCACTTT. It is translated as CASSIGVRNSPLHF.

CDR3 bases: TGTGCCAGCAGTTCCAACGGGGCCACGGGTACGCAGTATTTT. Protein product: CASSSNGATGTQYF. This rearrangement joins TRBV6-5 to TRBJ2-3, with D perhaps being TRBD1 or TRBD2 (5 bases each). The germline CDR1 and CDR2 sequences are MNHEY and SVGAGI. Trimming removed 4 bases at V and 8 bases at J, with 16 bases between. CDR3 length: 14 residues.

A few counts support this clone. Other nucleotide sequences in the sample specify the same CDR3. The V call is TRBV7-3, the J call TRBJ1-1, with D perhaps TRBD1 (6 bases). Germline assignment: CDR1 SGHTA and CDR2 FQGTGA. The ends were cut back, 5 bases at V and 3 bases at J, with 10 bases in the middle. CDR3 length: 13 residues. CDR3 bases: TGTGCCAGCAGCCCTGGGACATACACTGAAGCTTTCTTT. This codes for CASSPGTYTEAFF.

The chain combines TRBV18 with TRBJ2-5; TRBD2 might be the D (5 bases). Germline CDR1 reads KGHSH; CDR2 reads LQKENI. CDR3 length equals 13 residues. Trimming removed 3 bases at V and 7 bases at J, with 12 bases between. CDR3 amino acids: CASSPRGEGTQYF. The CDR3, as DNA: TGTGCCAGCTCACCCCGAGGCGAGGGGACCCAGTACTTC.